This T cell receptor (beta chain) was captured by sequencing in a study of control samples from healthy donors and cancer patients. The CDR3 totals 15 residues. V shed 4 bases, J shed 9 bases, and the junction held 10 bases outside the gene matches. Germline CDR1 reads SGDLS; CDR2 reads YYNGEE. The assay was immunoSEQ multiplex PCR, and TCRdb's table has in-frame clones only and misses some. This sample has 90,000 to 100,000 clones, with about four fifths found just once. This chain uses TRBV9 with TRBJ1-6; 7 bases match TRBD1. Sequencing was done on a sample of PBMCs. This receptor was taken from a man aged 65-85 years with lung cancer. CDR3 DNA: TGTGCCAGCAGCCCATTGGACAGGCCTGGTTCACCCCTCCACTTT. Its translation is CASSPLDRPGSPLHF.